Below, 19 T cell receptor beta chains from the same sample are listed, as sequenced in a study of OX40 agonist ivuxolimab in advanced cancers. Clones were read by immunoSEQ multiplex PCR, and TCRdb kept only the in-frame ones, dropping some. The data contain just over 95,000 clones, approximately 86% of them singletons. Sequencing used CD4+ or CD8+ T cells sorted from blood, obtained in a trial of the OX40 agonist ivuxolimab. Receptors originate from an adult with an advanced solid tumor such as melanoma, head and neck, liver or kidney cancer.

This clone was recorded once. The chain is built from TRBV7-9 and TRBJ2-4; D is unresolved. Per germline, CDR1 SEHNR and CDR2 FQNEAQ (reference sequence). V lost 5 bases and J 7 bases, leaving 12 bases between the germline ends. The CDR3 has 13 residues. CDR3 nucleotides: TGTGCCAGCAGCCGAAGATCAGACAACATTCAGTACTTC. It yields the protein CASSRRSDNIQYF.

In the case of this clone: This same CDR3 is encoded by further DNA sequences in the sample. The chain couples TRBV5-1 to TRBJ1-1, with no clear D. CDR1 and CDR2 (germline): SGHRS, YFSETQ. Trimming took 0 bases from V and 1 from J, leaving 7 bases between them. The CDR3 has 14 amino acids. CDR3 amino acids: CASSLDAGNTEAFF. The CDR3 nucleotides are TGCGCCAGCAGCTTGGACGCAGGGAACACTGAAGCTTTCTTT.

The chain carries TRBV20-1 and TRBJ1-2, with unresolved D. The germline V and J ends were trimmed by 6 bases and 8 bases, with 13 bases remaining between them. The CDR3 contains 11 residues. CDR1 and CDR2 from the germline V gene are DFQATT and SNEGSKA (reference sequence). The CDR3 loop is CSARTIWGYTF. Here the CDR3 DNA reads TGCAGTGCGAGAACCATTTGGGGCTACACCTTC.

This chain links TRBV2 with TRBJ1-5, with D tentatively TRBD1 (5 bases). V was trimmed by 6 bases and J by 4 bases, leaving 16 bases between them. CDR1 is SNHLY, CDR2 FYNNEI, per germline. The CDR3 covers 15 residues. CDR3: CASRKGDLGNQPQHF. The CDR3 region has the DNA TGTGCCAGCAGGAAAGGGGACCTGGGGAATCAGCCCCAGCATTTT. The entire variable domain, with the rest obtained from reference TRBV2 and TRBJ1-5, is as follows: EPEVTQTPSHQVTQMGQEVILRCVPISNHLYFYWYRQILGQKVEFLVSFYNNEISEKSEIFDDQFSVERPDGSNFTLKIRSTKLEDSAMYFCASRKGDLGNQPQHFGDGTRLSIL.

The genes are TRBV5-4 and TRBJ1-3; unclear D gene. V lost 4 bases and J lost 1, with 9 bases in between. The CDR3 sequence is 14 residues long. Germline V lookup: CDR1 SGHNT, CDR2 YYREEE (reference sequence). CDR3 loop: CASSPPGSGNTIYF. For the CDR3, the DNA is TGTGCCAGCAGCCCTCCGGGTTCTGGAAACACCATATATTTT.

The chain recombines TRBV4-1 with TRBJ1-4; D is ambiguous. CDR3 length: 14 residues. V was clipped by 3 bases and J by 6 bases, with 11 bases between them. From germline, CDR1 is MGHRA and CDR2 YSYEKL. CDR3 region: CASSQSSRDEKLFF. The DNA for the CDR3 is TGCGCCAGCAGCCAGTCATCGAGGGATGAAAAACTGTTTTTT.

This rearrangement joins TRBV7-9 to TRBJ2-6, with TRBD2 matching over 7 bases. The CDR3 is 15 residues long. Germline V gene data show CDR1 as SEHNR and CDR2 as FQNEAQ (reference sequence). Trimming cost V 3 bases and J 6 bases; bases outside gene matches: 5. This CDR3 reads CASSLTSSLANVLTF. CDR3 in DNA: TGTGCCAGCAGCTTGACTAGCTCTTTGGCCAACGTCCTGACTTTC.

The chain carries TRBV4-3 and TRBJ2-1; D is perhaps TRBD1 (6 bases). The V gene's germline CDR1 is LGHNA and CDR2 YSLEER. V lost 3 bases, J lost 4 bases, and 13 bases lay in between. The CDR3 consists of 15 residues. The CDR3 nucleotides read TGCGCCAGCAGCCATTCCGGGACACCGTACAATGAGCAGTTCTTC. This sequence encodes CASSHSGTPYNEQFF.

This chain connects TRBV14 to TRBJ1-1; maybe TRBD1 (6 bases). Germline loops: CDR1 SGHDN, CDR2 FVKESK. V was clipped by 4 bases and J by 6 bases, with 18 bases between them. CDR3 length: 15 amino acids. CDR3 region: CASSPAWYGGAEAFF. DNA of the CDR3: TGTGCCAGCAGCCCGGCCTGGTACGGGGGCGCTGAAGCTTTCTTT. Variable domain in full (rest from reference TRBV14 and TRBJ1-1): EAGVTQFPSHSVIEKGQTVTLRCDPISGHDNLYWYRRVMGKEIKFLLHFVKESKQDESGMPNNRFLAERTGGTYSTLKVQPAELEDSGVYFCASSPAWYGGAEAFFGQGTRLTVV.

V and J are TRBV6-6 and TRBJ2-5; D may be TRBD2 (6 bases). The V gene's germline CDR1 is MNHNY and CDR2 SVGAGI (reference sequence). Trimming took off 2 bases at V and 5 bases at J, with 9 bases between the two ends. The CDR3 is made up of 13 amino acids. As DNA, the CDR3 is TGTGCCAGCAGTTACGGCGGGGTGGAGACCCAGTACTTC. This encodes CASSYGGVETQYF.

The J gene is TRBJ2-1, the V gene TRBV7-2, with 11 bases identical to TRBD2. V shed 5 bases and J 10 bases; nucleotides not matched to a gene: 10. The CDR3 contains 15 residues. Looked up from germline, CDR1 is SGHTA and CDR2 is FQGNSA. The CDR3 reads CASSLTSGSLYEQFF. The CDR3 DNA sequence: TGTGCCAGCAGCCTCACTAGCGGGAGCCTATACGAGCAGTTCTTC.

J is TRBJ2-1 and V is TRBV28, with TRBD2 matching 9 bases. CDR3 length equals 16 residues. V gave up 5 bases and J gave up 5 bases; unmatched junction bases: 10. In germline, CDR1 is MDHEN, CDR2 SYDVKM. As DNA, the CDR3 is TGTGCCAGCAGTCCCTACACTAGACTAGCGGACAATGAGCAGTTCTTC. This sequence encodes CASSPYTRLADNEQFF. Variable domain in full (rest from reference TRBV28 and TRBJ2-1): DVKVTQSSRYLVKRTGEKVFLECVQDMDHENMFWYRQDPGLGLRLIYFSYDVKMKEKGDIPEGYSVSREKKERFSLILESASTNQTSMYLCASSPYTRLADNEQFFGPGTRLTVL.

The chain combines TRBV28 with TRBJ2-7; D may correspond to TRBD1 or TRBD2 (5 bases each). The CDR3 length is 16 residues. Looked up from germline, CDR1 is MDHEN and CDR2 is SYDVKM. The ends were cut back, 3 bases at V and 0 bases at J, with 15 bases in the middle. The CDR3 bases are TGTGCCAGCAGTTTCACATCGCAGGGACCCTCCTACGAGCAGTACTTC. Its translation is CASSFTSQGPSYEQYF.

This rearrangement joins TRBV5-4 to TRBJ1-4; D unresolved. The CDR3 totals 14 residues. Germline-derived CDR1 and CDR2 are SGHNT and YYREEE (reference sequence). Trimming took 3 bases from V and 3 from J, leaving 9 bases between them. The CDR3 DNA follows: TGTGCCAGCAGCTCGACGGGATCTAATGAAAAACTGTTTTTT. Translated, it gives CASSSTGSNEKLFF.

This clone appeared a few times. CDR3 DNA sequence: TGTGCCAGCAGTACCCTCTACCCCGGGGGCTACACCTTC. Residues: CASSTLYPGGYTF. V and J are TRBV28 and TRBJ1-2; D ambiguous. This CDR3 comprises 13 residues. Germline V gene sequence: CDR1 MDHEN, CDR2 SYDVKM. Trimming stripped 5 bases from V and 8 bases from J, with 15 bases between.

This rearrangement joins TRBV5-1 to TRBJ2-7, with a possible D match to TRBD1 (5 bases). This CDR3 has 14 amino acids. Per the germline V gene, CDR1 is SGHRS and CDR2 is YFSETQ. Trimming took off 3 bases at V and 2 bases at J, with 12 bases between the two ends. The CDR3 region is CASSSGHRAYEQYF. The CDR3 bases are TGCGCCAGCAGCTCAGGACACCGGGCCTACGAGCAGTACTTC.

The genes are TRBV28 and TRBJ2-7; D not resolved. The V gene lost 7 bases and the J gene lost 12 bases, with 16 bases spanning the gap. This CDR3 has 11 amino acids. Germline assignment: CDR1 MDHEN and CDR2 SYDVKM. CDR3: CASTLVGVVYF. As DNA, the CDR3 is TGTGCCAGCACCCTGGTGGGTGTTGTGTACTTC.

The chain combines TRBV29-1 with TRBJ2-1, with 10 nucleotides matching TRBD2. CDR1 is SQVTM, CDR2 ANQGSEA, per germline. The CDR3 is 18 amino acids. J gave up 0 bases and V 3 bases, and 11 bases lay outside the gene matches. The CDR3, as DNA: TGCAGCGTTGAGGATGGTTGGGCTAGCGGGAGCTCCTACAATGAGCAGTTCTTC. It codes for CSVEDGWASGSSYNEQFF.

V gene TRBV19 combines with J gene TRBJ2-5; 7 bases map to TRBD1. The CDR3 runs 14 residues. The trim removed 5 bases at V and 1 base at J, leaving 4 bases unmatched. Germline CDR1 reads LNHDA; CDR2 reads SQIVND (reference sequence). CDR3: CASSPGQLQETQYF. The CDR3 nucleotides read TGTGCCAGTAGTCCGGGACAGCTCCAAGAGACCCAGTACTTC.